This T cell receptor beta chain was obtained from a study of response to subunit inactivated influenza vaccine. With respect to this clonotype: Its antigen remains unknown.

Findings and limits, study-wide: T cells newly recruited by each seasonal influenza vaccination are few, the authors suggested.

V was pared by 0 bases and J by 7 bases, with 7 bases of the junction left unmatched. The CDR3 length is 16 residues. Germline CDR1 ENHRY, CDR2 SYGVKD. In TCRdb, the RT-PCR reads were re-called with MiXCR into one record per CDR3 protein. This sample has roughly 780,000 distinct CDR3 sequences, with approximately 18% found just once. This TCR was recovered from a man aged 50-59 years who received an inactivated influenza vaccine. The specimen comprised PBMCs from blood, sampled more than 4 days after vaccination. The chain couples TRBV10-3 to TRBJ2-1, with 9 bases identical to TRBD2. CDR3 nucleotides: TGTGCCATCAGTGAGTCGAGACTAGCGGTGTTGAATGAGCAGTTCTTC. This gives the protein CAISESRLAVLNEQFF.